This T cell receptor beta chain appears in the sequencing data of a study of blood T cell repertoires in COVID-19. Study at large: Samples representing acute and convalescent COVID-19 were sourced from the United States, Italy and Spain. In each case, the material was cDNA or gDNA derived from T cells, B-cell-depleted T cells, or PBMCs.

Original processing methods: The authors estimated nucleated cell counts from reference gene primer amplification. Assay used: immunoSEQ multiplex PCR; TCRdb lists only in-frame clones, some missing. The V and J calls and clone size come from that table; D and trimming were worked out from the DNA. Of almost 35,000 clones listed, 75% to 90% were seen once; the top ten hold 14% to 15%. This CDR3 is built from 16 residues. Looked up from germline, CDR1 is LNHDA and CDR2 is SQIVND (reference sequence). The V gene lost 5 bases and the J gene lost 0 bases, with 15 bases spanning the gap. The sequence was obtained from a man in his sixties with active COVID-19. The chain has TRBV19 and TRBJ2-3, with D maybe TRBD1 (5 bases). Sequenced: peripheral blood. CDR3 amino acids: CASSLRVNPSTDTQYF. The CDR3 DNA is TGTGCCAGTAGTCTCAGGGTTAACCCTAGCACAGATACGCAGTATTTT.